This T cell receptor beta chain was obtained from a study of blood T cell repertoires in COVID-19. Study background: The United States, Italy and Spain were the sources of the acute and convalescent COVID-19 samples.

There are 13 residues in the CDR3. Germline V gene lookup returns CDR1 GTSNPN and CDR2 SVGIG (reference sequence). After removal of 5 bases from V and 4 bases from J, the junction contained 4 bases not matched to a gene. The repertoire was sequenced with immunoSEQ multiplex PCR; TCRdb's copy has only in-frame clones and lacks some. The sample has around 20,000 clones, around 90% seen once. This receptor was obtained from a man in his 70s with acute or convalescent COVID-19. The chain couples TRBV30 to TRBJ2-1; 8 nucleotides match TRBD2. The specimen was peripheral blood. The CDR3 DNA reads TGTGCCTGGCAAGCGGGGGAGTACAATGAGCAGTTCTTC. This encodes CAWQAGEYNEQFF.